This is a list of T cell receptor beta chains from one sample in a study of blood T cell repertoires in COVID-19. Clones were sequenced by immunoSEQ multiplex PCR, and TCRdb holds only the in-frame ones, with some missing. The data show roughly 100,000 clones, 75% to 95% seen once. The sequenced material came from peripheral blood. The receptor source for this set is a woman aged 50 to 65 in a cohort sampled during active COVID-19. Both conserved end residues are part of each CDR3.

cdr3_aa: CASSPDRGQDIQYF
v_call: TRBV3-1/TRBV3-2
j_call: TRBJ2-4

cdr3_aa: CASSQDPGSPQETQYF
v_call: TRBV3-1/TRBV3-2
j_call: TRBJ2-5

cdr3_aa: CASSLQYRVRDSGETQYF
v_call: TRBV7-6
j_call: TRBJ2-5

cdr3_aa: CASSLRGHEQFF
v_call: TRBV12-3/TRBV12-4
j_call: TRBJ2-1

cdr3_aa: CASSQDRGTSYEQYF
v_call: TRBV4-1
j_call: TRBJ2-7

cdr3_aa: CASSEGTGELFF
v_call: TRBV21-1
j_call: TRBJ2-2

cdr3_aa: CASSQAWLAGELFF
v_call: TRBV14
j_call: TRBJ2-2

cdr3_aa: CSVWTGEAYNEQFF
v_call: TRBV29-1
j_call: TRBJ2-1

cdr3_aa: CASSLGQKEAFF
v_call: TRBV28
j_call: TRBJ1-1

cdr3_aa: CASSPQGSYGYTF
v_call: TRBV12-3/TRBV12-4
j_call: TRBJ1-2

cdr3_aa: CASRVRGIYGYTF
v_call: TRBV4-1
j_call: TRBJ1-2

cdr3_aa: CASSLDLGSGRNIQYF
v_call: TRBV27
j_call: TRBJ2-4

cdr3_aa: CASSPGQSGVQYF
v_call: TRBV7-6
j_call: TRBJ2-4

cdr3_aa: CASSRATGGLNTGELFF
v_call: TRBV18
j_call: TRBJ2-2

cdr3_aa: CASSPNAGLHGYTF
v_call: TRBV5-1
j_call: TRBJ1-2

cdr3_aa: CASSLGAPYEQYF
v_call: TRBV11-2
j_call: TRBJ2-7

cdr3_aa: CASSSQVGSYNEQFF
v_call: TRBV11-2
j_call: TRBJ2-1

cdr3_aa: CASRRGLAGSYNEQFF
v_call: TRBV4-1
j_call: TRBJ2-1

cdr3_aa: CSTTDNEKLFF
v_call: TRBV20-1
j_call: TRBJ1-4

cdr3_aa: CASSRPPGQGSETQYF
v_call: TRBV4-1
j_call: TRBJ2-5

cdr3_aa: CASLRPGGAYEQYF
v_call: TRBV21-1
j_call: TRBJ2-7

cdr3_aa: CASSQVLGLPGYGYTF
v_call: TRBV4-1
j_call: TRBJ1-2

cdr3_aa: CASSLVGGRALYEQFF
v_call: TRBV11-3
j_call: TRBJ2-1

cdr3_aa: CATRTGQGLNYGYTF
v_call: TRBV6-5
j_call: TRBJ1-2

cdr3_aa: CASSAQTSDPFGEQYF
v_call: TRBV9
j_call: TRBJ2-7

cdr3_aa: CSGSTGKAGTEAFF
v_call: TRBV29-1
j_call: TRBJ1-1

cdr3_aa: CASSLTHENEQYF
v_call: TRBV7-3
j_call: TRBJ2-7

cdr3_aa: CASSQGGWTGIYNEQFF
v_call: TRBV4-1
j_call: TRBJ2-1

cdr3_aa: CASSLGRGAPTEAFF
v_call: TRBV7-9
j_call: TRBJ1-1

cdr3_aa: CASSLWKITGAKGDYGYTF
v_call: TRBV7-9
j_call: TRBJ1-2

cdr3_aa: CASSGVRGGYTF
v_call: TRBV7-9
j_call: TRBJ1-2

cdr3_aa: CASSWDSPKETQYF
v_call: TRBV5-1
j_call: TRBJ2-5

cdr3_aa: CASSPRSERGAYEQYF
v_call: TRBV9
j_call: TRBJ2-7

cdr3_aa: CASSSDRGNTEAFF
v_call: TRBV28
j_call: TRBJ1-1

cdr3_aa: CASKGGQHLGEQYF
v_call: TRBV21-1
j_call: TRBJ2-7

cdr3_aa: CATSSYYEQYF
v_call: TRBV15
j_call: TRBJ2-7

cdr3_aa: CASREGTSGNTIYF
v_call: TRBV6-5
j_call: TRBJ1-3

cdr3_aa: CASSWGLAGVETQYF
v_call: TRBV5-6
j_call: TRBJ2-5

cdr3_aa: CASSPGGEQFF
v_call: TRBV4-1
j_call: TRBJ2-1

cdr3_aa: CASPLAGAAPEQYF
v_call: TRBV6-5
j_call: TRBJ2-7

cdr3_aa: CASSYGTSSNNEQFF
v_call: TRBV7-3
j_call: TRBJ2-1

cdr3_aa: CAISESVDGGVNEQFF
v_call: TRBV10-3
j_call: TRBJ2-1

cdr3_aa: CASTLGPAGHGYTF
v_call: TRBV7-9
j_call: TRBJ1-2